The 5 T cell receptor beta chains below were found in one sample sequenced in a study of cytomegalovirus exposure and HLA in healthy donors. Use of 60 Vbeta and 13 Jbeta primers characterized the PCR. Profiling relied on immunoSEQ multiplex PCR, and the TCRdb table lists in-frame clones only, not all of them. The sample contains around 180,000 clones, roughly 77% of which appear only once. Sequencing was done on a sample of PBMCs. These receptors originate from a woman between 50 and 59 years old in good health and CMV-seronegative.

This clone was counted a few times. This chain uses TRBV5-1 with TRBJ2-3; 7 bases align to TRBD2. With 2 bases clipped from V and 2 bases from J, the junction kept 2 bases outside the gene matches. This CDR3 has 14 residues. CDR1 is SGHRS and CDR2 is YFSETQ in the germline V gene. The CDR3 DNA is TGCGCCAGCAGCTTCGGGGGGATCACAGATACGCAGTATTTT. Amino acid sequence: CASSFGGITDTQYF.

The chain couples TRBV27 to TRBJ2-5, with 7 bases aligning to TRBD1. V lost 6 bases and J lost 5; bases outside the gene matches: 12. The CDR3 totals 15 residues. Germline lookup yields CDR1 MNHEY and CDR2 SMNVEV (reference sequence). CDR3 sequence: CASRASWAGGETQYF. CDR3 nucleotides: TGTGCCAGCAGGGCCAGTTGGGCAGGGGGTGAGACCCAGTACTTC.

This clone was counted once. This chain uses TRBV7-8 with TRBJ1-3, with TRBD1 identical over 7 bases. This CDR3 is 16 amino acids long. V was pared by 4 bases and J by 0 bases, with 6 bases of the junction left unmatched. Germline CDR1 SGHVS, CDR2 FQNEAQ. CDR3 sequence: CASSYPGQSSGNTIYF. As DNA, the CDR3 is TGTGCCAGCAGCTACCCGGGACAGAGCTCTGGAAACACCATATATTTT.

This chain joins TRBV6-5 and TRBJ2-7, with TRBD2 matching 8 bases. The CDR3 has 16 residues. Germline loops: CDR1 MNHEY, CDR2 SVGAGI. The ends lost 0 bases at V and 6 bases at J; junction bases unmatched: 10. Here the CDR3 DNA reads TGTGCCAGCAGTTACTCGGTCTCGGGGCTAGCGGGCGAGCAGTACTTC. Translated: CASSYSVSGLAGEQYF.

This clone was seen a handful of times. This chain joins TRBV6-5 and TRBJ2-4; TRBD1 matches 7 bases. The V and J ends lost 7 bases and 16 bases, in that order; junction bases with no gene match: 13. There are 12 residues in the CDR3. Germline loops: CDR1 MNHEY, CDR2 SVGAGI. This chain's CDR3 is CASTTPGQSPYF. The CDR3 DNA reads TGTGCCAGCACCACTCCGGGACAGTCACCATACTTC.